The 11 T cell receptor beta chains in this list originate from one sample, sequenced in a study of technical replicates of blood from a few donors. Clones were read by immunoSEQ multiplex PCR, and TCRdb kept only the in-frame ones, dropping some. Of about 59,000 clones listed, roughly 93% are singletons. The sample was PBMCs. These receptors came from a human donor in good health. Some clones in this sample may be carry-over from other donors' samples.

The chain combines TRBV5-4 with TRBJ2-2, with D hard to call. The CDR3 is 16 residues long. CDR1 SGHNT and CDR2 YYREEE come from the germline V gene (reference sequence). V lost 4 bases and J 0 bases, leaving 13 bases between the germline ends. The CDR3 sequence: CASSPAARTNTGELFF. The CDR3 DNA reads as TGTGCCAGCAGCCCGGCGGCCCGGACGAACACCGGGGAGCTGTTTTTT.

V is TRBV2 and J is TRBJ2-7; D remains ambiguous. The V gene's germline CDR1 is SNHLY and CDR2 FYNNEI. This CDR3 is built from 12 residues. Trimming removed 3 bases from V and 3 bases from J, with 6 bases in between. Here the CDR3 reads CASSEANYEQYF. The CDR3 DNA is TGTGCCAGCAGTGAGGCCAACTACGAGCAGTACTTC.

V usage is TRBV9 and J usage is TRBJ1-5; D is perhaps TRBD1 (5 bases). The CDR3 loop spans 15 amino acids. Germline V gene sequence: CDR1 SGDLS, CDR2 YYNGEE. Between the trimmed V and J ends, which lost 0 bases and 7 bases, there was a span of 14 bases. The CDR3 sequence is CASSVGGGRTQPQHF. CDR3 nucleotide sequence: TGTGCCAGCAGCGTAGGCGGGGGTAGAACGCAGCCCCAGCATTTT. Combining the CDR3 with reference TRBV9 and TRBJ1-5 gives the whole variable domain DSGVTQTPKHLITATGQRVTLRCSPRSGDLSVYWYQQSLDQGLQFLIQYYNGEERAKGNILERFSAQQFPDLHSELNLSSLELGDSALYFCASSVGGGRTQPQHFGDGTRLSIL.

The genes are TRBV4-2 and TRBJ2-5, with TRBD1 matching over 9 bases. This CDR3 has 16 residues. Trimming at V came to 3 bases and at J to 2 bases, leaving 7 bases not matched to a gene. Germline V gene lookup returns CDR1 LGHNA and CDR2 YNFKEQ. The CDR3 loop reads CASSQGPTGGQETQYF. The CDR3, as DNA: TGTGCCAGCAGCCAGGGGCCGACAGGGGGACAAGAGACCCAGTACTTC.

In its sample, this clone was seen once. This rearrangement joins TRBV29-1 to TRBJ1-2, with D perhaps TRBD1 (6 bases). The germline V gene encodes CDR1 SQVTM and CDR2 ANQGSEA. Trimming removed 2 bases from V and 1 base from J, with 11 bases in between. This CDR3 region has 14 residues. The chain's CDR3 is CSVEPPGHNYGYTF. The CDR3 DNA reads TGCAGCGTTGAACCTCCGGGACATAACTATGGCTACACCTTC. Filled out from reference TRBV29-1 and TRBJ1-2, the complete variable domain reads SAVISQKPSRDICQRGTSLTIQCQVDSQVTMMFWYRQQPGQSLTLIATANQGSEATYESGFVIDKFPISRPNLTFSTLTVSNMSPEDSSIYLCSVEPPGHNYGYTFGSGTRLTVV.

The chain has TRBV6-5 and TRBJ2-1; D ambiguous. Trimming took off 11 bases at V and 4 bases at J, with 12 bases between the two ends. CDR1 and CDR2 (germline): MNHEY, SVGAGI. This CDR3 has 12 residues. CDR3 in DNA: TGTGCCGGGCCCTTGGGTTACAATGAGCAGTTCTTC. It yields the protein CAGPLGYNEQFF.

The chain employs TRBV4-3 and TRBJ1-1; TRBD1 matches at 7 bases. In germline, CDR1 is LGHNA, CDR2 YSLEER. J gave up 1 base and V 3 bases, and 5 bases lay outside the gene matches. The CDR3 covers 15 residues. The CDR3 nucleotides are TGCGCCAGCAGCCACAGACAGGGCTGGAACACTGAAGCTTTCTTT. The encoded protein is CASSHRQGWNTEAFF.

The V and J genes are TRBV21-1 and TRBJ1-4; the table's D gene call, TRBD1, was not cross checked with the DNA. TRBV21-1 is recorded as a pseudogene. This CDR3 has 16 residues. In DNA form, the CDR3 reads TGTGCCAGCAGCAATACTTCCGGGACAAGACCTGAAAAACTGTTTTTT. Residues: CASSNTSGTRPEKLFF.

The rearrangement uses TRBV30 and TRBJ1-1; D perhaps matches TRBD1 (5 bases). Germline-derived CDR1 and CDR2 are GTSNPN and SVGIG (reference sequence). The germline V and J ends were trimmed by 5 bases and 0 bases, with 16 bases remaining between them. The CDR3 runs 15 residues. The CDR3 region has the DNA TGTGCCTGGGAGAAAATTACAGGTTTGAACACTGAAGCTTTCTTT. This translates into CAWEKITGLNTEAFF.

V and J are TRBV9 and TRBJ2-1; TRBD2 agrees at 9 bases. J was trimmed by 2 bases and V by 4 bases; bases with no gene match: 7. This CDR3 is 16 amino acids long. Germline-derived CDR1 and CDR2 are SGDLS and YYNGEE. In DNA form, the CDR3 reads TGTGCCAGCAGCTTGACTAGCGGAGCTACCTACAATGAGCAGTTCTTC. Protein sequence: CASSLTSGATYNEQFF.

The V gene is TRBV10-3, the J gene TRBJ1-2, with 8 bases matching TRBD1. The CDR3 sequence is 16 residues long. V gave up 6 bases and J gave up 0 bases; unmatched junction bases: 9. Per the germline V gene, CDR1 is ENHRY and CDR2 is SYGVKD. The CDR3 sequence: CAISSDRVRSNYGYTF. CDR3 nucleotide sequence: TGTGCCATCAGCTCGGACAGGGTACGGTCTAACTATGGCTACACCTTC.